The 13 T cell receptor beta chains reported below all come from one sample, sequenced in a study of PD-1 blockade in classical Hodgkin lymphoma. Brentuximab vedotin exposure varied among the patients, all of whom had relapsed after autologous stem cell transplantation. With magnetic negative selection, CD4+ T cells were purified from PBMCs that had been thawed. Method: immunoSEQ multiplex PCR; TCRdb's copy keeps in-frame clones and lacks some. The repertoire consists of approximately 25,000 clones, with 84% occurring once and the leading ten covering approximately 1.7%. Here the sequenced sample was CD4+ T cells from blood, taken at baseline. The receptors stem from a human donor with classical Hodgkin lymphoma.

A few counts support this clone. The chain carries TRBV7-7 and TRBJ1-6; the match to TRBD1 covers 7 bases. Germline values: CDR1 SSHAT, CDR2 FNYEAQ (reference sequence). CDR3 size: 15 residues. CDR3 DNA sequence: TGTGCTACTAGGGGGACAGAGAGATATAATTCACCCCTCCACTTT. Protein product: CATRGTERYNSPLHF.

The rearrangement links TRBV19 to TRBJ1-1; D call uncertain. CDR1 LNHDA and CDR2 SQIVND come from the germline V gene (reference sequence). This CDR3 contains 12 residues. The ends were cut back, 5 bases at V and 5 bases at J, with 9 bases in the middle. CDR3 sequence (DNA): TGTGCCAGTAGTGAAGCTCAAACTGAAGCTTTCTTT. Protein product: CASSEAQTEAFF.

The chain carries TRBV6-6 and TRBJ1-1; TRBD1 is a possible D gene (5 bases). This CDR3 region has 15 residues. Trimming took off 4 bases at V and 1 base at J, with 13 bases between the two ends. CDR1 and CDR2 (germline): MNHNY, SVGAGI (reference sequence). The DNA of the CDR3 is TGTGCCAGCAGTTCCGGGGGACTCCCGAACACTGAAGCTTTCTTT. It translates to CASSSGGLPNTEAFF.

The J gene is TRBJ1-4, the V gene TRBV7-9; 7 nucleotides line up with TRBD1. Per germline, CDR1 SEHNR and CDR2 FQNEAQ (reference sequence). V shed 5 bases, J shed 10 bases, and the junction held 10 bases outside the gene matches. The CDR3 is made up of 14 amino acids. The CDR3 loop is CASSEQGPGGKLFF. As DNA, the CDR3 is TGTGCCAGCAGCGAACAGGGGCCCGGAGGAAAACTGTTTTTT. Full variable domain (missing parts from reference TRBV7-9 and TRBJ1-4): DTGVSQNPRHKITKRGQNVTFRCDPISEHNRLYWYRQTLGQGPEFLTYFQNEAQLEKSRLLSDRFSAERPKGSFSTLEIQRTEQGDSAMYLCASSEQGPGGKLFFGSGTQLSVL.

The CDR3 DNA reads as TGTGCCAGCAGCGTAGCCGGTGATCAGCCCCAGCATTTT. This encodes CASSVAGDQPQHF. V is TRBV9 and J is TRBJ1-5; D remains ambiguous. The germline CDR1 and CDR2 sequences are SGDLS and YYNGEE. Trimming left V 0 bases short and J 5 bases short, with 6 bases between. The CDR3 covers 13 residues.

This clone was observed a few times. The chain employs TRBV5-6 and TRBJ1-6; no clear D. The CDR3 has 15 residues. Trimming removed 1 base from V and 10 bases from J, with 15 bases in between. CDR1 is SGHDT and CDR2 is YYEEEE in the germline V gene. The CDR3 nucleotides read TGTGCCAGCAGCTTGAAGACCCGCAGAGAGTCACCCCTCCACTTT. Translating it yields CASSLKTRRESPLHF.

This sequence joins TRBV27 and TRBJ2-3, with TRBD1 matching over 8 bases. The germline gives CDR1 MNHEY, CDR2 SMNVEV (reference sequence). CDR3 length: 15 amino acids. V shed 4 bases, J shed 8 bases, and the junction held 11 bases outside the gene matches. The CDR3 is CASSSIGQGKITQYF. In nucleotides, the CDR3 is TGTGCCAGCAGTTCAATTGGACAGGGCAAAATTACGCAGTATTTT.

The chain joins TRBV7-9 to TRBJ2-6; D is unresolved. The CDR3 contains 14 residues. V was cut by 8 bases and J by 4 bases, with 12 bases left in between. The germline V gene encodes CDR1 SEHNR and CDR2 FQNEAQ (reference sequence). CDR3 amino acids: CASDWGSGANVLTF. DNA for the CDR3: TGTGCCAGCGACTGGGGATCGGGGGCCAACGTCCTGACTTTC.

This chain connects TRBV7-9 to TRBJ2-1, with D hard to call. The CDR3 loop spans 13 amino acids. CDR1 and CDR2 (germline): SEHNR, FQNEAQ (reference sequence). Between the trimmed V and J ends, which lost 5 bases and 7 bases, there was a span of 12 bases. In DNA form, the CDR3 reads TGTGCCAGCAGCCATTCGGCTAAAAATGAGCAGTTCTTC. It encodes CASSHSAKNEQFF.

The chain couples TRBV19 to TRBJ2-6; no clear D gene. The CDR3 length is 16 residues. Germline CDR1 is LNHDA and CDR2 is SQIVND (reference sequence). The V gene lost 3 bases and the J gene lost 0 bases, with 9 bases spanning the gap. CDR3 sequence: CASSIRSLSGANVLTF. The CDR3 DNA follows: TGTGCCAGTAGTATCCGCAGTCTCTCTGGGGCCAACGTCCTGACTTTC.

This clone was detected a few times. The chain combines TRBV7-9 with TRBJ1-3; no clear D gene. The length of the CDR3 is 14 residues. Germline CDR1 reads SEHNR; CDR2 reads FQNEAQ (reference sequence). The V gene lost 5 bases and the J gene lost 0 bases, with 8 bases spanning the gap. The CDR3 protein is CASSEDFSGNTIYF. DNA of the CDR3: TGTGCCAGCAGCGAGGACTTCTCTGGAAACACCATATATTTT.

The rearrangement joins TRBV18 to TRBJ2-5; 8 bases line up with TRBD2. Germline trimming cut 2 bases from V and 2 bases from J; bases unmatched to any gene: 7. The CDR3 is made up of 16 amino acids. Germline loops: CDR1 KGHSH, CDR2 LQKENI. DNA of the CDR3: TGTGCCAGCTCACCATTCGGCGGGGGGATTCAAGAGACCCAGTACTTC. Translation: CASSPFGGGIQETQYF.

V is TRBV7-2 and J is TRBJ2-7, with 10 positions matching TRBD1. Germline values: CDR1 SGHTA, CDR2 FQGNSA. The ends lost 5 bases at V and 5 bases at J; junction bases unmatched: 6. There are 14 residues in the CDR3. In DNA form, the CDR3 reads TGTGCCAGCAGCGCGCGACAGGGGGCGGACGAGCAGTACTTC. It codes for CASSARQGADEQYF.